This T cell receptor (beta chain) was profiled in a study of T cells after yellow fever vaccination. Study-wide results and limits: Abundant clonotypes from the bulk population could have been carried over as contaminants into FACS-sorted repertoires. Post-booster reappearance was seen for most primary-vaccination clones (about 96% CD4, roughly 91% CD8).

There are 16 residues in the CDR3. Trimming removed 2 bases from V and 4 bases from J; junction bases left unmatched: 5. The germline CDR1 and CDR2 sequences are SGHTA and FQGNSA. The study made its TCR cDNA through 5'RACE template switching. That step introduced a universal primer site along with UMIs. TCRdb re-derived calls from the 5' RACE reads in MiXCR, one entry per CDR3 protein. The sample includes some 320,000 distinct CDR3 sequences, approximately 8% of them seen just once. This clonotype was counted only a few times. What it binds is unknown. This specimen was CD4+ T cells sorted from PBMCs, taken 5 days after the yellow fever booster vaccination. V gene TRBV7-2 combines with J gene TRBJ2-1; 10 positions agree with TRBD2. The TCR originated in a young man who received the YFV17D yellow fever vaccine. CDR3 region: CASSLSSGGEYNEQFF. In DNA form, the CDR3 reads TGTGCCAGCAGCTTATCAAGCGGGGGGGAATACAATGAGCAGTTCTTC. The full variable domain, rest sourced from reference TRBV7-2 and TRBJ2-1, is GAGVSQSPSNKVTEKGKDVELRCDPISGHTALYWYRQSLGQGLEFLIYFQGNSAPDKSGLPSDRFSAERTGGSVSTLTIQRTQQEDSAVYLCASSLSSGGEYNEQFFGPGTRLTVL.